The present T cell receptor beta chain was sequenced within a study of vaccination and CD4 T cells after COVID-19. Turning to the study itself: Control wells got either CEFX epitopes, HIV-1 Nef peptides, or no peptide at all.

Researchers used the Oncomine TCR Beta short-read assay to sequence DNA from cultured CD4+ T cells. TCRdb ran MiXCR on the PCR reads and lists one entry per CDR3 protein. This sample has 15,000 to 20,000 distinct CDR3 sequences, with around 48% found just once. In this sample, this clonotype turned up a few times. Its antigen is unknown. Sample treatment: approximately nine-day PBMC culture with coronavirus spike peptide pools or control peptides (ViraFEST assay). Over 1.5 million PBMCs went into each well for culture with roughly 10 IU/ml IL-2 and roughly 9 ug/ml peptide pools. V shed 4 bases, J shed 4 bases, and the junction held 5 bases outside the gene matches. In germline, CDR1 is MNHEY, CDR2 SVGEGT. The length of the CDR3 is 14 residues.

V and J are TRBV6-2 or TRBV6-3 and TRBJ1-2, with TRBD1 identical over 8 bases. Sequenced here: CD4+ T cells from blood, cultured in vitro, sampled after SARS-CoV-2 vaccination. The receptor was derived from a human donor who had recovered from COVID-19. In DNA, the CDR3 is TGTGCCAGCAGTTCTACCGGGACAGGCTATGGCTACACCTTC. This sequence encodes CASSSTGTGYGYTF.